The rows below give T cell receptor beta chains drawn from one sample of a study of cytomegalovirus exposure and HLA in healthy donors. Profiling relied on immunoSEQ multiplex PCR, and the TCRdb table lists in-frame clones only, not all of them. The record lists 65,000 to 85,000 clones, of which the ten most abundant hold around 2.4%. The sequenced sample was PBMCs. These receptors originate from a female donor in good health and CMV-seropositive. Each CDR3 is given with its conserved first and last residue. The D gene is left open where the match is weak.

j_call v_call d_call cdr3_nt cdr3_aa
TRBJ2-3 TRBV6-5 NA TGTGCCAGCAGTTCGACTGGTACGCAGTATTTT CASSSTGTQYF
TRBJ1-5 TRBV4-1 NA TGCGCCAGCAGCCAAGAAAGACAGTATAGCAATCAGCCCCAGCATTTT CASSQERQYSNQPQHF
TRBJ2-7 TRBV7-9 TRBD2 TGTGCCAGCAGACCTGGACTAGCGGGAGAGGTATACGAGCAGTACTTC CASRPGLAGEVYEQYF
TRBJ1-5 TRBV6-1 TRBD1 TGTGCCAGCAATAGACAGGGGGCTCAGCCCCAGCATTTT CASNRQGAQPQHF
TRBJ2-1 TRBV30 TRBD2 TGTGCCTGGAGTGCCCTAGCGGGGGGGCCGGGAAATGAGCAGTTCTTC CAWSALAGGPGNEQFF
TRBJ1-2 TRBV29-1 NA TGCAGCGTTGAAGATCAAGGGGTTGGCTACACCTTC CSVEDQGVGYTF
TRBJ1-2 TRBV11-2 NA TGTGCCAGCAGCTCATCGGGGGTCTATGGCTACACCTTC CASSSSGVYGYTF
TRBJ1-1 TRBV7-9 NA TGTGCCAGCAGCTTATCCTTCCCGAACACTGAAGCTTTCTTT CASSLSFPNTEAFF
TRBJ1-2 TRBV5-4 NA TGTGCCAGCAGCCAGGACACGTATGGCTACACCTTC CASSQDTYGYTF
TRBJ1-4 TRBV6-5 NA TGTGCCAGCAGTTACTCGATACATTCAACTAATGAAAAACTGTTTTTT CASSYSIHSTNEKLFF
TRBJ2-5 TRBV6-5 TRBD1 TGTGCCAGCACCCTCCGCGGGACAGGGGAAGAGACCCAGTACTTC CASTLRGTGEETQYF
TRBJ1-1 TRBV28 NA TGTGCCAGCCGGGCTCGCAGGGCCTTGAACACTGAAGCTTTCTTT CASRARRALNTEAFF
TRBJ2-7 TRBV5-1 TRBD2 TGCGCCAGCAGCTTGGGTAGCGGGATAGATTTGCAGTACTTC CASSLGSGIDLQYF
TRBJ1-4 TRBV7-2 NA TGTGCCAGCAGCTTCCAGGGGCCCTATGAAAAACTGTTTTTT CASSFQGPYEKLFF
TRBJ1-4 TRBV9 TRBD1 TGTGCCAGCAGCCCCCAAGGGACAGGGGCTCAAAAACTGTTTTTT CASSPQGTGAQKLFF
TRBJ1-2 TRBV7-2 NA TGTGCCAGCAGCTTAGATGGGAGGGCTGAGAGCTATGGCTACACCTTC CASSLDGRAESYGYTF
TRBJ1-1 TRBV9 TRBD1 TGTGCCAGCAGCGCGACAGGGGGCTTGAACACTGAAGCTTTCTTT CASSATGGLNTEAFF
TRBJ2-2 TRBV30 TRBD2 TGTGCCTGGAGAAATAGCGGGGGCCCCTACACCGGGGAGCTGTTTTTT CAWRNSGGPYTGELFF
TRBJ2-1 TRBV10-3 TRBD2 TGTGCCACGCGGACTAGCGGGAGTGAGAATTATTTTAATGAGCAGTTCTTC CATRTSGSENYFNEQFF
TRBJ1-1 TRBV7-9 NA TGTGCCAGCAGCCCGAGCGCTTTCTTT CASSPSAFF